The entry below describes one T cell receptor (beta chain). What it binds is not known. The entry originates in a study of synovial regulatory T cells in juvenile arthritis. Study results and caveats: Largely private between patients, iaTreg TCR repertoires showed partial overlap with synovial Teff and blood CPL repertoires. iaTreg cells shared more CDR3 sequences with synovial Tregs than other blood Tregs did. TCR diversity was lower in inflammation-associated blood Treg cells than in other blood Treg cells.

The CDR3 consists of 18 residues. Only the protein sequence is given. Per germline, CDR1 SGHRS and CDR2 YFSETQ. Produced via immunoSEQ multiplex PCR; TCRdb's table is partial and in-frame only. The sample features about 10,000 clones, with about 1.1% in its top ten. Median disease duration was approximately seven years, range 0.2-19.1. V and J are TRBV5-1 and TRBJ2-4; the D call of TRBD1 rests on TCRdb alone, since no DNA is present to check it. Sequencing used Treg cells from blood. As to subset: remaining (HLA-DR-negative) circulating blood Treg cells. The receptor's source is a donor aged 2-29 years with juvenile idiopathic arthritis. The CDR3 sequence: CASSFWTGLTIAKNIQYF.